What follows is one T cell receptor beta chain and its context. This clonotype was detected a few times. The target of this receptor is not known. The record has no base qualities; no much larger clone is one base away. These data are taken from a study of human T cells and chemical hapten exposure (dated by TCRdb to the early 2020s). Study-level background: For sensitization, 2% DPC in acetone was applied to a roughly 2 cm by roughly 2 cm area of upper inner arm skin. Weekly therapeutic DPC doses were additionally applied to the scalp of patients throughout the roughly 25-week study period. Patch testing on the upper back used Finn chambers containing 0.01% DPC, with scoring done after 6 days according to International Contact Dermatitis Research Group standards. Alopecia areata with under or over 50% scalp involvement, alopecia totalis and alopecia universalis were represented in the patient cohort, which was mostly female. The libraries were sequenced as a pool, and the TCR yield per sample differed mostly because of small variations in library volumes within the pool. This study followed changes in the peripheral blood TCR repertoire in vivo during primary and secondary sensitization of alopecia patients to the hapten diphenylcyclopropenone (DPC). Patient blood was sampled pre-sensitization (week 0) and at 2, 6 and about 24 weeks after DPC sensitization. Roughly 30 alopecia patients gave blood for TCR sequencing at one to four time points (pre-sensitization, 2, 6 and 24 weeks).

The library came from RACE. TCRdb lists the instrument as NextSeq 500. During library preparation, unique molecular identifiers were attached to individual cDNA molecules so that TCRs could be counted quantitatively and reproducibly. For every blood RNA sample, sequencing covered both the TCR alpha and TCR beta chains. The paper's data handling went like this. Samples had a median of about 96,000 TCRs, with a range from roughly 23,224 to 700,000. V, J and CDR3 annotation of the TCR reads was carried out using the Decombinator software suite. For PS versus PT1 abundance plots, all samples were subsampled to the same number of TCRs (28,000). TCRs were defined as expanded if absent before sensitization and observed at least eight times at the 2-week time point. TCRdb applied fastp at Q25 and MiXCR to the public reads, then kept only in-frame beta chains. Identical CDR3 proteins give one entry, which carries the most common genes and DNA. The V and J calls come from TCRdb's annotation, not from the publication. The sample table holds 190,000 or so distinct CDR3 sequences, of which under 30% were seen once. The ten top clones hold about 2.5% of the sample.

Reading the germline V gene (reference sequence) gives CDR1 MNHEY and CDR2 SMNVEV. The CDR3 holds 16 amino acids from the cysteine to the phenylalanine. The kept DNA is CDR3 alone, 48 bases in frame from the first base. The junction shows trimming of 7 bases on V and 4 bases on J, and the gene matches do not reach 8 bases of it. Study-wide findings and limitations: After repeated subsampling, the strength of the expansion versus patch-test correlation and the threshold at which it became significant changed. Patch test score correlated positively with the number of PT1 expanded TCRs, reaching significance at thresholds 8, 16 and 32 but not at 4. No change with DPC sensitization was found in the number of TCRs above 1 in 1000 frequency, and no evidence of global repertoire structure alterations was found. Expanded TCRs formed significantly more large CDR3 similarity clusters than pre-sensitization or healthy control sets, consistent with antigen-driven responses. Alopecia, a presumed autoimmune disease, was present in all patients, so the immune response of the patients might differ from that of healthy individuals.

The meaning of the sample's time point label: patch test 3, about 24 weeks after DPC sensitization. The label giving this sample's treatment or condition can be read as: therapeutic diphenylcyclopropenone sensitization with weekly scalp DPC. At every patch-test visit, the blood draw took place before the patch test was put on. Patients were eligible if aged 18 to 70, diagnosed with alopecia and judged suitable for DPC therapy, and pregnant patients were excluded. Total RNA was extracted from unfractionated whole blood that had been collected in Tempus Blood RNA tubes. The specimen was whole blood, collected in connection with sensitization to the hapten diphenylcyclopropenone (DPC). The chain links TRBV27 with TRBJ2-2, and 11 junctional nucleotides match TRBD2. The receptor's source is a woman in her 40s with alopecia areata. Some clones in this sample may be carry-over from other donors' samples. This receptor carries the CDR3 CASNSRLAGRTGELFF. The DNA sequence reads TGTGCCAGCAATTCGCGACTAGCGGGACGCACCGGGGAGCTGTTTTTT.